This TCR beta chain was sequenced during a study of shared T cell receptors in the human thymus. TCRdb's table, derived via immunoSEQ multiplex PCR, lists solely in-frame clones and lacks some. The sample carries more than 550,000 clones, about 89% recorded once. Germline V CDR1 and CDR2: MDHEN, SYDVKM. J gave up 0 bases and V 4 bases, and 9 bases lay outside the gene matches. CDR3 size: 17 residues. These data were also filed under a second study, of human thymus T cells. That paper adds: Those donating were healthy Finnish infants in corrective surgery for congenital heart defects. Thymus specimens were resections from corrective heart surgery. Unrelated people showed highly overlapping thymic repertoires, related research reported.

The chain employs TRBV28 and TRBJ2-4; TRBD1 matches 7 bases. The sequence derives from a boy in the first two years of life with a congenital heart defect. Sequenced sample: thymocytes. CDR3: CASSSLPGQLAKNIQYF. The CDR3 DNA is TGTGCCAGCAGTTCATTACCGGGACAGTTAGCCAAAAACATTCAGTACTTC.